This is a list of T cell receptor beta chains from one sample in a study of brain T cells in children with intractable seizures. Assay used: immunoSEQ multiplex PCR; TCRdb lists only in-frame clones, some missing. The data show about 120,000 clones, 85% to 95% seen once. Sequenced material: peripheral blood, taken at surgery. The receptors derive from a boy younger than two with hemimegalencephaly and intractable seizures. Both conserved end residues are part of each CDR3. Fields, in order: D gene, V gene, J gene, CDR3 length, clone size, CDR3 protein, CDR3 DNA. A D gene is named only where the DNA matches it firmly. Clone size, where shown, is once, few, many, or a class for clones that have expanded.

D: TRBD1; V: TRBV27; J: TRBJ1-2; length: 16; size: -; CDR3: CASTSHRDRYNYGYTF; DNA: TGTGCCAGCACCTCTCACCGGGACAGGTATAACTATGGCTACACCTTC
D: -; V: TRBV5-1; J: TRBJ1-6; length: 14; size: few; CDR3: CASSLDPGEGPLHF; DNA: TGCGCCAGCAGCTTGGATCCAGGGGAGGGCCCCCTCCACTTT
D: TRBD1; V: TRBV11-2; J: TRBJ2-7; length: 15; size: few; CDR3: CASSPGTGVSYEQYF; DNA: TGTGCCAGCAGCCCCGGGACAGGGGTCTCCTACGAGCAGTACTTC
D: TRBD2; V: TRBV4-1; J: TRBJ2-1; length: 15; size: -; CDR3: CASSPLAGGYNEQFF; DNA: TGCGCCAGCAGCCCACTAGCGGGAGGGTACAATGAGCAGTTCTTC
D: -; V: TRBV7-8; J: TRBJ2-7; length: 15; size: -; CDR3: CASSLAGTPSYEQYF; DNA: TGTGCCAGCAGCTTAGCCGGGACCCCATCCTACGAGCAGTACTTC
D: -; V: TRBV7-9; J: TRBJ2-1; length: 12; size: -; CDR3: CASSLIYNEQFF; DNA: TGTGCCAGCAGCTTGATCTACAATGAGCAGTTCTTC
D: -; V: TRBV29-1; J: TRBJ2-2; length: 13; size: -; CDR3: CSGRGGDTGELFF; DNA: TGCAGCGGGCGAGGGGGAGACACCGGGGAGCTGTTTTTT
D: TRBD1; V: TRBV19; J: TRBJ1-2; length: 13; size: -; CDR3: CASRQGGRYGYTF; DNA: TGTGCCAGTCGACAGGGCGGTCGGTATGGCTACACCTTC
D: TRBD2; V: TRBV5-1; J: TRBJ2-4; length: 16; size: -; CDR3: CASSLGLAGGQNIQYF; DNA: TGCGCCAGCAGCTTGGGGCTAGCGGGAGGGCAAAACATTCAGTACTTC
D: -; V: TRBV5-1; J: TRBJ1-2; length: 13; size: -; CDR3: CASSLSGFYGYTF; DNA: TGCGCCAGCAGCTTGTCAGGGTTCTATGGCTACACCTTC
D: TRBD1; V: TRBV5-1; J: TRBJ1-1; length: 14; size: -; CDR3: CASSRSGGSPEAFF; DNA: TGCGCCAGCAGCAGGTCAGGGGGTAGCCCTGAAGCTTTCTTT
D: TRBD1; V: TRBV5-1; J: TRBJ1-2; length: 15; size: once; CDR3: CASSLGTGGDYGYTF; DNA: TGCGCCAGCAGCTTGGGGACAGGGGGCGACTATGGCTACACCTTC
D: TRBD2; V: TRBV2; J: TRBJ2-3; length: 15; size: -; CDR3: CASSVLAGGSDTQYF; DNA: TGTGCCAGCAGTGTGCTAGCGGGAGGTTCAGATACGCAGTATTTT
D: -; V: TRBV9; J: TRBJ1-3; length: 15; size: -; CDR3: CASSAAGGARNTIYF; DNA: TGTGCCAGCAGCGCCGCCGGGGGGGCGCGAAACACCATATATTTT
D: TRBD2; V: TRBV3-1/TRBV3-2; J: TRBJ2-5; length: 15; size: -; CDR3: CASSLAAQWEETQYF; DNA: TGTGCCAGCAGTCTAGCGGCACAATGGGAGGAGACCCAGTACTTC
D: -; V: TRBV11-3; J: TRBJ2-3; length: 14; size: -; CDR3: CASSLVRGADTQYF; DNA: TGTGCCAGCAGCTTAGTTAGAGGGGCAGATACGCAGTATTTT
D: -; V: TRBV11-2; J: TRBJ2-1; length: 11; size: -; CDR3: CASSLGFGQFF; DNA: TGTGCCAGCAGCTTAGGGTTCGGGCAGTTCTTC
D: TRBD1; V: TRBV11-3; J: TRBJ1-6; length: 15; size: -; CDR3: CASRPGQARSSPLHF; DNA: TGTGCCAGCAGACCCGGACAGGCGAGAAGTTCACCCCTCCACTTT
D: -; V: TRBV5-1; J: TRBJ2-3; length: 15; size: once; CDR3: CASSLVTGFTDTQYF; DNA: TGCGCCAGCAGCTTGGTCACAGGGTTCACAGATACGCAGTATTTT
D: -; V: TRBV28; J: TRBJ1-2; length: 12; size: -; CDR3: CASSPDFYGYTF; DNA: TGTGCCAGCAGTCCGGATTTCTATGGCTACACCTTC
D: TRBD1; V: TRBV7-9; J: TRBJ1-6; length: 16; size: -; CDR3: CASSLVSGTGNSPLHF; DNA: TGTGCCAGCAGCTTAGTCAGCGGGACAGGGAATTCACCCCTCCACTTT
D: TRBD1; V: TRBV6-5; J: TRBJ1-1; length: 13; size: -; CDR3: CATGGRMNTEAFF; DNA: TGTGCCACAGGGGGACGGATGAACACTGAAGCTTTCTTT
D: TRBD2; V: TRBV7-8; J: TRBJ2-5; length: 15; size: -; CDR3: CASSPGGGVEETQYF; DNA: TGTGCCAGCAGCCCCGGGGGGGGAGTCGAAGAGACCCAGTACTTC
D: -; V: TRBV3-1/TRBV3-2; J: TRBJ1-1; length: 11; size: few; CDR3: CASSQDNSAFF; DNA: TGTGCCAGCAGCCAAGATAACTCGGCTTTCTTT
D: -; V: TRBV10-3; J: TRBJ2-7; length: 16; size: -; CDR3: CAISESTGTMLSEQYF; DNA: TGTGCCATCAGTGAGTCGACTGGGACCATGCTAAGCGAGCAGTACTTC
D: -; V: TRBV27; J: TRBJ2-5; length: 12; size: -; CDR3: CASRGGGETQYF; DNA: TGTGCCAGCCGTGGAGGGGGAGAGACCCAGTACTTC
D: TRBD2; V: TRBV4-2; J: TRBJ2-5; length: 15; size: -; CDR3: CASSQESGSGSGQYF; DNA: TGTGCCAGCAGCCAAGAGTCAGGTAGCGGGAGCGGCCAGTACTTC
D: -; V: TRBV7-3; J: TRBJ2-3; length: 13; size: -; CDR3: CASSSRNTDTQYF; DNA: TGTGCCAGCAGCTCCAGGAACACAGATACGCAGTATTTT
D: -; V: TRBV9; J: TRBJ2-3; length: 15; size: -; CDR3: CASSRRGIPTDTQYF; DNA: TGTGCCAGCAGCCGTCGGGGGATCCCCACAGATACGCAGTATTTT
D: -; V: TRBV7-6; J: TRBJ1-1; length: 15; size: few; CDR3: CASSLVEGLNTEAFF; DNA: TGTGCCAGCAGCTTAGTGGAGGGTTTGAACACTGAAGCTTTCTTT
D: -; V: TRBV5-1; J: TRBJ2-3; length: 14; size: -; CDR3: CASSLITSTDTQYF; DNA: TGCGCCAGCAGCTTGATAACTAGCACAGATACGCAGTATTTT
D: TRBD2; V: TRBV4-2; J: TRBJ2-2; length: 14; size: -; CDR3: CATTGLASTGELFF; DNA: TGTGCCACCACGGGACTAGCGAGCACCGGGGAGCTGTTTTTT
D: TRBD1; V: TRBV5-1; J: TRBJ1-4; length: 14; size: -; CDR3: CASSLGQGHEKLFF; DNA: TGCGCCAGCAGCTTGGGACAGGGGCATGAAAAACTGTTTTTT
D: -; V: TRBV4-1; J: TRBJ2-1; length: 14; size: once; CDR3: CASSQDQPLNEQFF; DNA: TGCGCCAGCAGCCAAGACCAACCCCTCAATGAGCAGTTCTTC
D: -; V: TRBV28; J: TRBJ1-6; length: 14; size: -; CDR3: CASSSGGANSPLHF; DNA: TGTGCCAGCAGTTCCGGGGGGGCGAATTCACCCCTCCACTTT
D: TRBD1; V: TRBV5-6; J: TRBJ2-3; length: 12; size: once; CDR3: CASPQDRDTQYF; DNA: TGTGCCAGCCCCCAGGACAGGGATACGCAGTATTTT